Included here is one T cell receptor (beta chain) sequence, with context. As yet, its antigen is unknown. The V end was cut by 5 bases, the J end by 4 bases, with 9 bases between. The germline V gene encodes CDR1 GTSNPN and CDR2 SVGIG (reference sequence). CDR3 size: 12 residues. The data derive from a study of cytomegalovirus exposure and HLA in healthy donors. The study's findings and limits: The study labeled 150 to 200 TCR beta chains cytomegalovirus-associated. Later findings reportedly placed an Asian-associated ancestry cluster below the roughly 660-donor mean for N-insertions.

Amplification used 60 Vbeta primers and 13 Jbeta primers. The repertoire was sequenced with immunoSEQ multiplex PCR; TCRdb's copy has only in-frame clones and lacks some. Seen here are some 150,000 clones, roughly four fifths observed once, and the top ten hold 7%. The sequence derives from a young man in good health and CMV-seronegative. Sequenced sample: PBMCs. The chain employs TRBV30 and TRBJ1-3; no clear D gene. The CDR3 loop reads CAWGRGGNTIYF. In DNA, the CDR3 is TGTGCCTGGGGTCGAGGAGGAAACACCATATATTTT. Looking up the rest from reference TRBV30 and TRBJ1-3 gives the full variable domain: SQTIHQWPATLVQPVGSPLSLECTVEGTSNPNLYWYRQAAGRGLQLLFYSVGIGQISSEVPQNLSASRPQDRQFILSSKKLLLSDSGFYLCAWGRGGNTIYFGEGSWLTVV.